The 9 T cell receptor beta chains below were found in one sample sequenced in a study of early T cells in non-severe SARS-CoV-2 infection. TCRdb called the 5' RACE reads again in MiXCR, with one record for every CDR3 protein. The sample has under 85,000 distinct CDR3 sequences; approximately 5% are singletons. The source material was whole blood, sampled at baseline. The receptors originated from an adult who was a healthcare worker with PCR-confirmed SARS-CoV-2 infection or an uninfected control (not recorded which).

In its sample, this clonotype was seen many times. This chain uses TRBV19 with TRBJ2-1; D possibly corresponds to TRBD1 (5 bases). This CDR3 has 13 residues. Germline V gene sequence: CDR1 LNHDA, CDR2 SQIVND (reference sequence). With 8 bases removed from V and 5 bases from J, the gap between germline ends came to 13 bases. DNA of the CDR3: TGTGCCAGTGGATGGGCAGGGAACAATGAGCAGTTCTTC. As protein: CASGWAGNNEQFF. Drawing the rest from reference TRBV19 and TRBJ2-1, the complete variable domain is DGGITQSPKYLFRKEGQNVTLSCEQNLNHDAMYWYRQDPGQGLRLIYYSQIVNDFQKGDIAEGYSVSREKKESFPLTVTSAQKNPTAFYLCASGWAGNNEQFFGPGTRLTVL.

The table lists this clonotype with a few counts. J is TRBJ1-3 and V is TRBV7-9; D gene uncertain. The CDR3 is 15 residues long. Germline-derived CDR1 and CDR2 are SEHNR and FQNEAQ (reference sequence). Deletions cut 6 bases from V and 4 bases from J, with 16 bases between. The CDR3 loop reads CASRPDRFGGNTIYF. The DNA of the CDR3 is TGTGCCAGCAGGCCGGACCGCTTTGGAGGAAACACCATATATTTT.

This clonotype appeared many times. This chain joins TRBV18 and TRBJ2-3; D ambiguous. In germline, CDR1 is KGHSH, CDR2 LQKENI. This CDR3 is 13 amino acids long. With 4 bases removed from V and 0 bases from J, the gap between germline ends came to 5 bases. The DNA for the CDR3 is TGTGCCAGCTCACTCTCTAGCACAGATACGCAGTATTTT. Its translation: CASSLSSTDTQYF.

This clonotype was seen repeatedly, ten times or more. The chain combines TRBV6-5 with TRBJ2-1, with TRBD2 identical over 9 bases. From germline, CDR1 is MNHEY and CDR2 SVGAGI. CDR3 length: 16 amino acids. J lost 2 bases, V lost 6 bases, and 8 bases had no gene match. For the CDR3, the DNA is TGTGCCAGCAGACCCCGACTAGCGGTTACCTACAATGAGCAGTTCTTC. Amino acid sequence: CASRPRLAVTYNEQFF.

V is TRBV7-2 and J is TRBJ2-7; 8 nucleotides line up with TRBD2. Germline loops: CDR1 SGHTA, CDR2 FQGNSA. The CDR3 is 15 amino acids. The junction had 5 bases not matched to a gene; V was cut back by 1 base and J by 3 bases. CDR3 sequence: CASSLDGTSFYEQYF. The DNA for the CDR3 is TGTGCCAGCAGCTTAGATGGGACTAGTTTCTACGAGCAGTACTTC.

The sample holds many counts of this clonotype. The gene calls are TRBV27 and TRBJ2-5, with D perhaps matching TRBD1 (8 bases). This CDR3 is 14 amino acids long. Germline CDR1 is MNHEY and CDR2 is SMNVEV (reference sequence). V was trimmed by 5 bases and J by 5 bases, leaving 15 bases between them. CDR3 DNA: TGTGCCAGCAGTCCCTACAGGGGGGGGGAGACCCAGTACTTC. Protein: CASSPYRGGETQYF.

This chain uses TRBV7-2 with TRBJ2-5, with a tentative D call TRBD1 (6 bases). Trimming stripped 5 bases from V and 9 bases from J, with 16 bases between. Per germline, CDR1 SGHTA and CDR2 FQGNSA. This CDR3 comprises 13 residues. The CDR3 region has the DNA TGTGCCAGCAGCCGACACCCAACAGGGTCCCAGTACTTC. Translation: CASSRHPTGSQYF.

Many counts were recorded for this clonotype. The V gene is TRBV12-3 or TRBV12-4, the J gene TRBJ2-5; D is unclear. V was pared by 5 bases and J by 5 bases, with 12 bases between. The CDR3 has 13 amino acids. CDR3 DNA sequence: TGTGCCAGCAGTAAGGGCTTCCGGGAGACCCAGTACTTC. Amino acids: CASSKGFRETQYF.

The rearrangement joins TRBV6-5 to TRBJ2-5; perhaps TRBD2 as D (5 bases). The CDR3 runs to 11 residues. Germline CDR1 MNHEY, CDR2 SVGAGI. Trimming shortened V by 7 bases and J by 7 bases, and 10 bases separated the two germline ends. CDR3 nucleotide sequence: TGTGCCAGCACCTTCAGCGGGACCCAGTACTTC. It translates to CASTFSGTQYF.